One and the same sample provided the 30 T cell receptor beta chains below, sequenced in a study of Ad26.COV2.S vaccination and SARS-CoV-2 variants. Only in-frame clones appear in the TCRdb table, and some are missing; sequencing was by immunoSEQ multiplex PCR. The table has about 420,000 clones, roughly 90% seen once. The sample's treatment: some 20 received Ad26.COV2.S at low or high dose, single or two shots; roughly 5 received placebo; per-sample allocation not given. Collection of the samples took place on day 63 after the first injection of vaccine or placebo. The source material was peripheral blood, sampled in a trial of Ad26.COV2.S vaccine versus placebo. All receptors come from a person between 18 and 59 years old who received the Ad26.COV2.S COVID-19 vaccine or a placebo.

J is TRBJ2-1 and V is TRBV7-2; D unresolved. Deletions cut 0 bases from V and 10 bases from J, with 10 bases between. The CDR3 length is 13 residues. Germline values: CDR1 SGHTA, CDR2 FQGNSA. Here the CDR3 DNA reads TGTGCCAGCAGCTTAGCGGGTGGGGTCGAGCAGTTCTTC. This sequence encodes CASSLAGGVEQFF.

This chain connects TRBV19 to TRBJ2-7; no clear D. CDR3 length: 15 residues. Deletions cut 1 base from V and 2 bases from J, with 12 bases between. The germline gives CDR1 LNHDA, CDR2 SQIVND (reference sequence). CDR3 DNA sequence: TGTGCCAGTAGTATAGCCCCGACCGGAGCCTACGAGCAGTACTTC. This translates into CASSIAPTGAYEQYF.

This clone was seen repeatedly, ten times or more. The genes are TRBV5-1 and TRBJ1-4, with D hard to call. Per the germline V gene, CDR1 is SGHRS and CDR2 is YFSETQ. The CDR3 is 14 amino acids. The V and J ends lost 7 bases and 0 bases respectively, with 10 bases between them. The CDR3 nucleotides read TGCGCCAGCTCCCCCAGCTCAACTAATGAAAAACTGTTTTTT. This gives the protein CASSPSSTNEKLFF. The entire variable domain, with the rest obtained from reference TRBV5-1 and TRBJ1-4, is as follows: KAGVTQTPRYLIKTRGQQVTLSCSPISGHRSVSWYQQTPGQGLQFLFEYFSETQRNKGNFPGRFSGRQFSNSRSEMNVSTLELGDSALYLCASSPSSTNEKLFFGSGTQLSVL.

V is TRBV4-3 and J is TRBJ1-6; D is undetermined. Germline loops: CDR1 LGHNA, CDR2 YSLEER. CDR3 length equals 14 residues. V lost 1 base and J lost 11, with 12 bases in between. The CDR3 reads CASSQARGETPLHF. In DNA, the CDR3 is TGCGCCAGCAGCCAAGCACGGGGTGAGACACCCCTCCACTTT.

The chain employs TRBV28 and TRBJ2-7, with D maybe TRBD1 (5 bases). Germline CDR1 reads MDHEN; CDR2 reads SYDVKM. This CDR3 region has 15 residues. Trimming left V 8 bases short and J 2 bases short, with 19 bases between. CDR3 DNA sequence: TGTGCCAGCGTGGGCGGTTGGGGCAGGGCCTACGAGCAGTACTTC. It translates to CASVGGWGRAYEQYF.

The chain uses TRBV6-5 and TRBJ2-3; TRBD1 matches 9 bases. CDR3 length equals 14 residues. V lost 6 bases and J lost 6; bases outside the gene matches: 7. Germline CDR1 is MNHEY and CDR2 is SVGAGI. The CDR3 protein is CASRFGQGWDTQYF. The CDR3 bases are TGTGCCAGCAGATTTGGACAGGGGTGGGATACGCAGTATTTT.

The CDR3 region is CASSKLVTTDTQYF. CDR3 in DNA: TGTGCCAGCAGCAAACTAGTGACCACAGATACGCAGTATTTT. V gene TRBV6-2 or TRBV6-3 combines with J gene TRBJ2-3; maybe TRBD2 (5 bases). This CDR3 is 14 amino acids long. Trimming left V 6 bases short and J 2 bases short, with 12 bases between. Germline CDR1 reads MNHEY; CDR2 reads SVGEGT.

The rearrangement uses TRBV7-1 and TRBJ2-1; 8 bases map to TRBD1. TRBV7-1 is designated an ORF whose function remains uncertain. V trimming: 4 bases; J trimming: 0 bases; junction bases outside the gene matches: 2. This CDR3 has 15 amino acids. CDR3 sequence (DNA): TGTGCCAGCAGCTTGACAGGGGTCTCCTACAATGAGCAGTTCTTC. Encoded protein: CASSLTGVSYNEQFF.

Turning to this clone: This specimen includes other DNA sequences encoding the same CDR3. The genes are TRBV4-1 and TRBJ2-2; D possibly matches TRBD1 or TRBD2 (5 bases each). The germline V and J ends were trimmed by 5 bases and 0 bases, with 7 bases remaining between them. The CDR3 runs 14 residues. The germline V gene has CDR1 MGHRA and CDR2 YSYEKL. The CDR3 reads CASSLGPNTGELFF. The CDR3 coding sequence is TGCGCCAGCAGCTTGGGACCGAACACCGGGGAGCTGTTTTTT.

The genes are TRBV30 and TRBJ1-4; 8 bases fit TRBD1. The length of the CDR3 is 16 residues. V trimming: 6 bases; J trimming: 4 bases; junction bases outside the gene matches: 13. CDR1 and CDR2 from the germline V gene are GTSNPN and SVGIG (reference sequence). This CDR3 is CACPPATGDLNEKLFF. The DNA of the CDR3 is TGTGCCTGCCCCCCCGCGACAGGGGATCTTAATGAAAAACTGTTTTTT.

This chain joins TRBV7-3 and TRBJ2-6; D is perhaps TRBD1 (6 bases). The V and J ends lost 5 bases and 0 bases respectively, with 14 bases between them. CDR1 is SGHTA and CDR2 is FQGTGA in the germline V gene. The CDR3 covers 17 residues. In DNA form, the CDR3 reads TGTGCCAGCAGCCCGACAGGTCCGCGCTCTGGGGCCAACGTCCTGACTTTC. Protein: CASSPTGPRSGANVLTF.

This chain connects TRBV10-3 to TRBJ2-5; 9 bases match TRBD1. With 6 bases clipped from V and 4 bases from J, the junction kept 6 bases outside the gene matches. There are 14 residues in the CDR3. Germline V gives CDR1 ENHRY, CDR2 SYGVKD. CDR3 nucleotide sequence: TGTGCCATCAGGGACACAGGGGGCCGAGAGACCCAGTACTTC. Encoded protein: CAIRDTGGRETQYF.

The gene calls are TRBV6-2 or TRBV6-3 and TRBJ2-2; D might be TRBD2 (6 bases). Trimming removed 2 bases from V and 1 base from J, with 11 bases in between. The germline gives CDR1 MNHEY, CDR2 SVGEGT. CDR3 size: 16 residues. The CDR3 DNA follows: TGTGCCAGCAGTTACCTGGGACTTAAGAACACCGGGGAGCTGTTTTTT. Protein product: CASSYLGLKNTGELFF.

The table lists this clone with a count of one. CDR3 bases: TGTGCCACCAGTCGGGGGCGCTTACTTACAGATACGCAGTATTTT. It is translated as CATSRGRLLTDTQYF. The chain recombines TRBV24-1 with TRBJ2-3, with D possibly being TRBD1 or TRBD2 (6 bases each). Between the trimmed V and J ends, which lost 6 bases and 3 bases, there was a span of 15 bases. CDR1 is KGHDR and CDR2 is SFDVKD in the germline V gene. The CDR3 runs 15 residues.

The V and J genes are TRBV5-4 and TRBJ2-7, with 8 bases matching TRBD1. The germline V gene has CDR1 SGHNT and CDR2 YYREEE (reference sequence). V was clipped by 0 bases and J by 12 bases; unmatched bases: 8. This CDR3 spans 13 amino acids. The CDR3 DNA is TGTGCCAGCAGCTTGGAGGGACAGGTCGTAGTGTACTTC. Translated, it gives CASSLEGQVVVYF.

This clone has only one observation. The rearrangement joins TRBV6-2 or TRBV6-3 to TRBJ2-5; the match to TRBD1 covers 8 bases. V gave up 4 bases and J gave up 0 bases; unmatched junction bases: 1. This CDR3 has 14 residues. The V gene's germline CDR1 is MNHEY and CDR2 SVGEGT. CDR3 in DNA: TGTGCCAGCAGTTCGGGACAGGACCAAGAGACCCAGTACTTC. It encodes CASSSGQDQETQYF.

In its sample, this clone was seen once. The chain employs TRBV3-1 (or the pseudogene TRBV3-2) and TRBJ2-6, with 11 bases fitting TRBD1. CDR1 is LGHDT and CDR2 is YNNKEL in the germline V gene (reference sequence). This CDR3 is built from 17 residues. The V and J ends lost 4 bases and 0 bases, in that order; junction bases with no gene match: 2. DNA for the CDR3: TGTGCCAGCAGCCGAGGGACAGGGGGCTCTGGGGCCAACGTCCTGACTTTC. It yields the protein CASSRGTGGSGANVLTF.

V is TRBV6-2 or TRBV6-3 and J is TRBJ2-7; TRBD2 agrees at 7 bases. Germline V CDR1 and CDR2: MNHEY, SVGEGT. The V segment lost 2 bases and the J segment 4 bases; nucleotides outside the gene matches: 5. The CDR3 loop spans 14 amino acids. DNA of the CDR3: TGTGCCAGCAGTTACCGGGGGGAACTTTACGAGCAGTACTTC. Residues: CASSYRGELYEQYF.

The rearrangement uses TRBV11-3 and TRBJ2-3; D gene uncertain. This CDR3 comprises 15 residues. Germline V gene sequence: CDR1 SGHNT, CDR2 YENEEA. V was shortened by 3 bases and J by 2 bases, with 12 bases between the two germline ends. CDR3 bases: TGTGCCAGCAGCTTGACCCTAGAGCCCACAGATACGCAGTATTTT. Residues: CASSLTLEPTDTQYF. The complete variable domain, with remaining parts taken from reference TRBV11-3 and TRBJ2-3, reads EAGVVQSPRYKIIEKKQPVAFWCNPISGHNTLYWYLQNLGQGPELLIRYENEEAVDDSQLPKDRFSAERLKGVDSTLKIQPAELGDSAVYLCASSLTLEPTDTQYFGPGTRLTVL.

V and J are TRBV9 and TRBJ2-2; 9 nucleotides match TRBD1. The CDR3 extends over 19 amino acids. The junction had 11 bases not matched to a gene; V was cut back by 0 bases and J by 2 bases. From germline, CDR1 is SGDLS and CDR2 YYNGEE. The CDR3 DNA follows: TGTGCCAGCAGCGTAGCCAGGACAGGGGTCGCCACTAACACCGGGGAGCTGTTTTTT. It encodes CASSVARTGVATNTGELFF.

V usage is TRBV19 and J usage is TRBJ2-1; 8 positions match TRBD2. Germline V gives CDR1 LNHDA, CDR2 SQIVND (reference sequence). The CDR3 totals 20 residues. The V gene end was trimmed by 3 bases and the J gene end by 4 bases; junction bases not matched to a gene: 20. CDR3 in amino acids: CASSIAGRAGVPAYYNEQFF. In DNA form, the CDR3 reads TGTGCCAGTAGTATTGCTGGTAGAGCGGGGGTCCCCGCGTATTACAATGAGCAGTTCTTC.

The rearrangement joins TRBV7-6 to TRBJ2-1; 11 bases fit TRBD2. The CDR3 is 14 amino acids. The ends lost 3 bases at V and 6 bases at J; junction bases unmatched: 1. The V gene's germline CDR1 is SGHVS and CDR2 FNYEAQ. The CDR3 region is CASSFSGGANEQFF. CDR3 DNA sequence: TGTGCCAGCAGCTTTAGCGGGGGGGCCAATGAGCAGTTCTTC.

The V call is TRBV11-3, the J call TRBJ1-1, with D hard to call. CDR1 and CDR2 from the germline V gene are SGHNT and YENEEA. Trimming cost V 0 bases and J 1 base, with 9 bases left between them. The CDR3 spans 15 residues. The CDR3 DNA reads TGTGCCAGCAGCTTAGACTATGGGTCGAACACTGAAGCTTTCTTT. Translation: CASSLDYGSNTEAFF.

This rearrangement joins TRBV4-2 to TRBJ1-1; D is ambiguous. The CDR3 runs to 16 residues. V gave up 4 bases and J gave up 6 bases, with 21 bases separating them. Germline loops: CDR1 LGHNA, CDR2 YNFKEQ. As DNA, the CDR3 is TGTGCCAGCAGCCCATTAAATGGTTTGGGTAGCGCTGAAGCTTTCTTT. This codes for CASSPLNGLGSAEAFF.

V gene TRBV5-1 combines with J gene TRBJ2-5, with 7 positions matching TRBD1. J gave up 2 bases and V 0 bases, and 4 bases lay outside the gene matches. This CDR3 spans 15 amino acids. CDR1 is SGHRS, CDR2 YFSETQ, per germline. Here the CDR3 reads CASSLAGTEQETQYF. As DNA, the CDR3 is TGCGCCAGCAGCTTGGCCGGGACAGAGCAAGAGACCCAGTACTTC.

Notes on this clone: This sample also contains other DNA sequences that code for the same CDR3. The chain couples TRBV19 to TRBJ2-2; D ambiguous. Germline V gene lookup returns CDR1 LNHDA and CDR2 SQIVND (reference sequence). This CDR3 is 12 amino acids long. Between the trimmed V and J ends, which lost 3 bases and 6 bases, there was a span of 5 bases. In nucleotides, the CDR3 is TGTGCCAGTAGTATCTTAGCCGGGGAGCTGTTTTTT. It encodes CASSILAGELFF.

The V call is TRBV3-1 (or the pseudogene TRBV3-2), the J call TRBJ2-1; 10 bases are a match to TRBD2. Germline values: CDR1 LGHDT, CDR2 YNNKEL (reference sequence). Germline trimming cut 5 bases from V and 7 bases from J; bases unmatched to any gene: 11. CDR3 size: 16 residues. The CDR3 region has the DNA TGTGCCAGCAGCTCCCGGTCTAGCGGGGGCAGGAATGAGCAGTTCTTC. Protein: CASSSRSSGGRNEQFF.

This sequence joins TRBV5-4 and TRBJ2-5; D may correspond to TRBD1 or TRBD2 (5 bases each). The CDR3 length is 14 residues. V was pared by 5 bases and J by 2 bases, with 13 bases between. The germline V gene encodes CDR1 SGHNT and CDR2 YYREEE (reference sequence). The DNA of the CDR3 is TGTGCCAGCAGAGGGTGGGGGTCTCAAGAGACCCAGTACTTC. Encoded protein: CASRGWGSQETQYF.

The V gene is TRBV11-3, the J gene TRBJ2-3, with a weak D call TRBD1 (5 bases). V lost 2 bases and J lost 4, with 10 bases in between. Germline values: CDR1 SGHNT, CDR2 YENEEA. The CDR3 contains 14 residues. The CDR3 here is CASSLQGGSDTQYF. CDR3 nucleotides: TGTGCCAGCAGCTTACAGGGTGGGTCAGATACGCAGTATTTT.

The V and J genes are TRBV7-9 and TRBJ1-1; unclear D gene. The V and J ends lost 7 bases and 4 bases respectively, with 10 bases between them. Germline V gene lookup returns CDR1 SEHNR and CDR2 FQNEAQ (reference sequence). This CDR3 spans 12 amino acids. CDR3 loop: CASMAEGTEAFF. The CDR3, as DNA: TGTGCCAGCATGGCGGAGGGCACTGAAGCTTTCTTT.